The 9 T cell receptor beta chains listed next were all sequenced from one sample in a study of preoperative IRX-2 immunotherapy in early breast cancer. Treatment defined: preoperative locoregional IRX-2 cytokine immunotherapy. Libraries were prepared by immunoSEQ multiplex PCR; TCRdb keeps only in-frame clonotypes and omits some of them. The sample includes roughly 25,000 clones, over 75% seen only once; the top ten take about 8.4%. The specimen comprised tumor tissue, sampled after IRX-2 immunotherapy. These receptor sequences come from a human donor with breast cancer.

Here the CDR3 DNA reads TGTGCCATCAGCATTCTAGCGGGGGCAGAAGATACGCAGTATTTT. This encodes CAISILAGAEDTQYF. This chain joins TRBV10-3 and TRBJ2-3; 10 bases align to TRBD2. Germline-derived CDR1 and CDR2 are ENHRY and SYGVKD. The CDR3 covers 15 residues. Trimming removed 6 bases from V and 5 bases from J; junction bases left unmatched: 8.

This chain links TRBV7-7 with TRBJ1-3; the D is unclear. This CDR3 contains 12 residues. Germline V gene sequence: CDR1 SSHAT, CDR2 FNYEAQ (reference sequence). V lost 5 bases and J 4 bases, leaving 6 bases between the germline ends. CDR3 region: CASSLGGNTIYF. CDR3 sequence (DNA): TGTGCCAGCAGCCTGGGGGGAAACACCATATATTTT.

V and J are TRBV5-1 and TRBJ2-7; 9 nucleotides agree with TRBD1. The junction had 6 bases not matched to a gene; V was cut back by 5 bases and J by 6 bases. The CDR3 is made up of 13 amino acids. Germline V gene lookup returns CDR1 SGHRS and CDR2 YFSETQ. The CDR3 sequence: CASRGQGRGEQYF. The CDR3, as DNA: TGCGCCAGCAGAGGACAGGGGAGGGGCGAGCAGTACTTC.

The rearrangement links TRBV28 to TRBJ2-3; D is undetermined. Germline-derived CDR1 and CDR2 are MDHEN and SYDVKM. V lost 2 bases and J lost 0, with 6 bases in between. The CDR3 is 14 residues long. CDR3 coding DNA: TGTGCCAGCAGTTTAAGGGCTAGCACAGATACGCAGTATTTT. It is translated as CASSLRASTDTQYF.

J is TRBJ2-5 and V is TRBV7-8; 11 bases are a match to TRBD2. The length of the CDR3 is 16 residues. The germline V gene has CDR1 SGHVS and CDR2 FQNEAQ. The V gene end was trimmed by 5 bases and the J gene end by 1 base; junction bases not matched to a gene: 6. The CDR3 coding sequence is TGTGCCAGCAGCCTCATGGGACTAGCGGCCCAAGAGACCCAGTACTTC. It is translated as CASSLMGLAAQETQYF.

The CDR3 reads CASMSGPANTEAFF. The CDR3 DNA reads TGTGCCAGTATGTCAGGGCCGGCGAACACTGAAGCTTTCTTT. The gene calls are TRBV19 and TRBJ1-1, with D perhaps matching TRBD1 (5 bases). Trimming shortened V by 7 bases and J by 1 base, and 13 bases separated the two germline ends. The CDR3 length is 14 residues. The germline gives CDR1 LNHDA, CDR2 SQIVND (reference sequence).

This rearrangement joins TRBV5-4 to TRBJ2-1, with D possibly being TRBD2 (7 bases). The CDR3 length is 15 residues. Looked up from germline, CDR1 is SGHNT and CDR2 is YYREEE (reference sequence). Trimming shortened V by 0 bases and J by 8 bases, and 15 bases separated the two germline ends. The CDR3 sequence is CASSLAARGAYEQFF. The CDR3 DNA reads as TGTGCCAGCAGCTTGGCCGCCCGGGGGGCCTATGAGCAGTTCTTC.

This clone was detected only once. The rearrangement links TRBV5-1 to TRBJ1-6; 9 bases are a match to TRBD1. V shed 4 bases and J 7 bases; nucleotides not matched to a gene: 6. Per the germline V gene, CDR1 is SGHRS and CDR2 is YFSETQ. The length of the CDR3 is 15 residues. The CDR3: CASSPGTGINSPLHF. In DNA form, the CDR3 reads TGCGCCAGCAGCCCCGGGACAGGGATCAATTCACCCCTCCACTTT.

This chain joins TRBV7-9 and TRBJ2-7; D uncertain. The CDR3 length is 15 residues. The V gene lost 0 bases and the J gene lost 0 bases, with 9 bases spanning the gap. CDR1 and CDR2 from the germline V gene are SEHNR and FQNEAQ (reference sequence). In DNA, the CDR3 is TGTGCCAGCAGCTTAGCGGAACCGAGCTCCTACGAGCAGTACTTC. It encodes CASSLAEPSSYEQYF. The variable domain in full, completed from reference TRBV7-9 and TRBJ2-7, reads DTGVSQNPRHKITKRGQNVTFRCDPISEHNRLYWYRQTLGQGPEFLTYFQNEAQLEKSRLLSDRFSAERPKGSFSTLEIQRTEQGDSAMYLCASSLAEPSSYEQYFGPGTRLTVT.